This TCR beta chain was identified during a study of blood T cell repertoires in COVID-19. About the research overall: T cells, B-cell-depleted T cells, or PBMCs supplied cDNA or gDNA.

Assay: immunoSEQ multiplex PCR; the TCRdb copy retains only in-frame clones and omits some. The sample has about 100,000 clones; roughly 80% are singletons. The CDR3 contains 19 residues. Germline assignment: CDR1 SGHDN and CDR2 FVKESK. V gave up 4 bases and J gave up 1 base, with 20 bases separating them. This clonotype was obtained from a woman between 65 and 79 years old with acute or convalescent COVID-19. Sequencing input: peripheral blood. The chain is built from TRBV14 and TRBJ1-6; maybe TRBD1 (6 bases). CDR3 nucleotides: TGTGCCAGCAGCCCCGAGCGAAGGGACACCTTTTCCTATAATTCACCCCTCCACTTT. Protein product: CASSPERRDTFSYNSPLHF.